The source of this TCR beta chain is a study of cytomegalovirus exposure and HLA in healthy donors. PCR primers comprised 60 Vbeta and 13 Jbeta primers. The method was immunoSEQ multiplex PCR; TCRdb's version includes in-frame clones alone and lacks a portion of them. The sample holds under 200,000 clones; roughly three quarters are singletons and the top ten take roughly 7.3%. CDR3 length: 12 residues. V lost 1 base, J lost 4 bases, and 5 bases lay in between. The germline V gene encodes CDR1 SGHRS and CDR2 YFSETQ. For this clone: Its matching antigen is unknown.

Whole-study results and caveats: Listed as cytomegalovirus-associated were 150 to 200 TCR beta chains. In a later analysis, a missense DCLRE1C variant was linked to TCR beta V- and J-gene trimming.

The chain joins TRBV5-1 to TRBJ2-5; D possibly corresponds to TRBD1 (5 bases). Material for sequencing was PBMCs. This TCR came from a male donor in good health and CMV-seropositive. The CDR3 DNA reads TGCGCCAGCAGCTTGAGGGGAGAGACCCAGTACTTC. Protein: CASSLRGETQYF.